This TCR beta chain was identified during a study of blood T cell repertoires in COVID-19. With 1 base clipped from V and 4 bases from J, the junction kept 5 bases outside the gene matches. The CDR3 sequence is 15 residues long. Germline assignment: CDR1 SGDLS and CDR2 YYNGEE. The assay was immunoSEQ multiplex PCR, and TCRdb's table has in-frame clones only and misses some. In the table there are about 150,000 clones, approximately 80% of which are singletons. Seattle patients were enrolled while actively infected and followed longitudinally. The chain links TRBV9 to TRBJ1-3; 7 nucleotides agree with TRBD1. The sequencing sample was made of peripheral blood. The source of this sequence is a woman aged 55-70 years with COVID-19, enrolled during active disease. For the CDR3, the DNA is TGTGCCAGCAGCGTACGACAGGGTGACGGAAACACCATATATTTT. Translation: CASSVRQGDGNTIYF.